The 18 T cell receptor beta chains given below trace back to one sample, sequenced in a study of immune cell composition in non-small cell lung cancer. Normal lung was sampled as far from the tumour as possible, at least 3 cm. Libraries were prepared by immunoSEQ multiplex PCR; TCRdb keeps only in-frame clonotypes and omits some of them. Of about 2,500 clones in the sample, 60% to 80% were seen once. The material sequenced was non-adjacent lung tissue. The receptor source for this set is a human donor with non-small cell lung cancer.

This clone is labeled as medium-sized (0.01 to 0.1%). A read error may produce the germline difference seen at one junction end. The chain carries TRBV2 and TRBJ1-2; the match to TRBD1 covers 9 bases. Germline V gene sequence: CDR1 SNHLY, CDR2 FYNNEI. This CDR3 spans 14 amino acids. The CDR3: CASSEGRDRAGYTF. CDR3 bases: TGTGCCAGCAGCGAAGGGCGGGACAGGGCGGGCTACACCTTC.

This chain joins TRBV29-1 and TRBJ1-1, with no clear D. Trimming removed 7 bases from V and 4 bases from J, with 13 bases in between. Germline CDR1 reads SQVTM; CDR2 reads ANQGSEA. This CDR3 region has 12 residues. The CDR3 bases are TGCAGCGCTGCTTTAGCGGTCACTGAAGCTTTCTTT. Translating it yields CSAALAVTEAFF.

The rearrangement uses TRBV5-1 and TRBJ2-1; D is possibly TRBD2 (7 bases). V was trimmed by 4 bases and J by 6 bases, leaving 20 bases between them. In germline, CDR1 is SGHRS, CDR2 YFSETQ. The CDR3 totals 16 residues. As DNA, the CDR3 is TGCGCCAGCAGCCCTAAGGGGGGGGCCATCGGCAATGAGCAGTTCTTC. It specifies CASSPKGGAIGNEQFF.

The chain is built from TRBV6-6 and TRBJ2-5, with 10 bases lining up with TRBD2. The DNA end is more similar to TRBJ2-7, so the J call may be wrong. The CDR3 loop spans 15 amino acids. Germline V gene lookup returns CDR1 MNHNY and CDR2 SVGAGI (reference sequence). In nucleotides, the CDR3 is TGTGCCAGCAGTCCAACTAGCGGGACGTCCTACGAGCAGTACTTC. Protein: CASSPTSGTSYEQYF.

The V gene is TRBV9, the J gene TRBJ1-5, with 9 positions matching TRBD1. V lost 3 bases, J lost 5 bases, and 6 bases stayed unmatched. The germline gives CDR1 SGDLS, CDR2 YYNGEE. The CDR3 extends over 15 amino acids. The CDR3 is CASSASTGGYQPQHF. Here the CDR3 DNA reads TGTGCCAGCAGCGCTTCTACAGGGGGCTATCAGCCCCAGCATTTT.

Worth noting for this clone: Relative to the germline gene, one junction end is altered; a read error may explain this. V usage is TRBV29-1 and J usage is TRBJ2-1, with D unresolved. The CDR3 totals 12 residues. Germline assignment: CDR1 SQVTM and CDR2 ANQGSEA. The CDR3 here is CSVASSFNEQFF. In DNA, the CDR3 is TGCAGCGTTGCTTCCTCCTTCAATGAGCAGTTCTTC.

The chain joins TRBV19 to TRBJ2-7; 10 nucleotides agree with TRBD2. J gave up 5 bases and V 4 bases, and 5 bases lay outside the gene matches. Germline-derived CDR1 and CDR2 are LNHDA and SQIVND (reference sequence). CDR3 length equals 14 residues. The CDR3 sequence is CASSTSGSPHEQYF. CDR3 nucleotide sequence: TGTGCCAGTAGTACTAGCGGGAGCCCCCACGAGCAGTACTTC.

The rearrangement uses TRBV19 and TRBJ2-7; 8 positions agree with TRBD1. In germline, CDR1 is LNHDA, CDR2 SQIVND (reference sequence). Losses at the gene ends were 6 bases for V and 7 bases for J; bases not matched to a gene: 14. This CDR3 has 15 amino acids. This CDR3 reads CASSPLGTGSGEQYF. In DNA form, the CDR3 reads TGTGCCAGTAGCCCCCTAGGGACAGGCTCGGGTGAGCAGTACTTC. Together with reference TRBV19 and TRBJ2-7, the CDR3 gives the full variable domain: DGGITQSPKYLFRKEGQNVTLSCEQNLNHDAMYWYRQDPGQGLRLIYYSQIVNDFQKGDIAEGYSVSREKKESFPLTVTSAQKNPTAFYLCASSPLGTGSGEQYFGPGTRLTVT.

The V and J genes are TRBV7-2 and TRBJ2-2, with TRBD2 matching over 11 bases. Looked up from germline, CDR1 is SGHTA and CDR2 is FQGNSA. Trimming at V came to 10 bases and at J to 4 bases, leaving 8 bases not matched to a gene. The CDR3 contains 15 residues. The CDR3 DNA reads as TGTGCCACCGGGCTAGCGGGAGGTTCCACCGGGGAGCTGTTTTTT. Its protein is CATGLAGGSTGELFF.

The chain recombines TRBV19 with TRBJ2-1; 8 nucleotides line up with TRBD2. The CDR3 runs 16 residues. CDR1 and CDR2 (germline): LNHDA, SQIVND (reference sequence). Trimming cost V 4 bases and J 0 bases; bases outside gene matches: 5. The CDR3 bases are TGTGCCAGTAGTAGAGGTGGGACTAGCTCCTACAATGAGCAGTTCTTC. Its protein is CASSRGGTSSYNEQFF.

This clone has a single count. The CDR3 coding sequence is TGCAGCGTTGAAGGACAGGGGGTGGGGGAGACCCAGTACTTC. This codes for CSVEGQGVGETQYF. The chain uses TRBV29-1 and TRBJ2-5; 9 bases map to TRBD1. The J segment lost 5 bases and the V segment lost 1 base, leaving 5 bases of the junction unmatched. From germline, CDR1 is SQVTM and CDR2 ANQGSEA. The CDR3 runs 14 residues. Using reference TRBV29-1 and TRBJ2-5 for the parts outside the CDR3, the full variable domain is SAVISQKPSRDICQRGTSLTIQCQVDSQVTMMFWYRQQPGQSLTLIATANQGSEATYESGFVIDKFPISRPNLTFSTLTVSNMSPEDSSIYLCSVEGQGVGETQYFGPGTRLLVL.

The chain carries TRBV5-4 and TRBJ2-2, with TRBD2 as a possible D gene (6 bases). Germline V gene lookup returns CDR1 SGHNT and CDR2 YYREEE (reference sequence). CDR3 length: 14 residues. With 2 bases removed from V and 2 bases from J, the gap between germline ends came to 7 bases. Written as DNA, the CDR3 is TGTGCCAGCAGCTTTAGCGGTAACACCGGGGAGCTGTTTTTT. As protein: CASSFSGNTGELFF.

The DNA for the CDR3 is TGCAGCGTTGACACGGGGTACCAAGAGACCCAGTACTTC. Translated: CSVDTGYQETQYF. The rearrangement links TRBV29-1 to TRBJ2-5; D possibly corresponds to TRBD2 (5 bases). Germline CDR1 and CDR2: SQVTM and ANQGSEA. The CDR3 covers 13 residues. V was clipped by 3 bases and J by 0 bases, with 8 bases between them.

The chain has TRBV29-1 and TRBJ1-1; TRBD1 aligns across 9 bases. The CDR3 is 12 residues long. Germline lookup yields CDR1 SQVTM and CDR2 ANQGSEA. J lost 5 bases, V lost 6 bases, and 4 bases had no gene match. CDR3 DNA sequence: TGCAGCGTCCACAGGGGGCTGACTGAAGCTTTCTTT. Its protein is CSVHRGLTEAFF.

The chain is built from TRBV5-1 and TRBJ2-3, with 11 bases fitting TRBD2. The CDR3 has 13 amino acids. V lost 6 bases to trimming and J lost 5 bases; unmatched junction nucleotides: 2. CDR1 is SGHRS, CDR2 YFSETQ, per germline. The CDR3: CASKLAGVDTQYF. Here the CDR3 DNA reads TGCGCCAGCAAACTAGCGGGAGTAGATACGCAGTATTTT.

The chain combines TRBV6-5 with TRBJ1-1, with TRBD1 matching 7 bases. CDR1 is MNHEY and CDR2 is SVGAGI in the germline V gene. The CDR3 covers 13 residues. The ends lost 6 bases at V and 1 base at J; junction bases unmatched: 2. CDR3 amino acids: CASSGTENTEAFF. CDR3 DNA: TGTGCCAGCAGCGGGACAGAGAACACTGAAGCTTTCTTT.

This clone is large in the sample. The same CDR3 can be traced to other DNA sequences in this sample. This chain uses TRBV9 with TRBJ2-3, with D possibly TRBD1 on 8 matching bases. From germline, CDR1 is SGDLS and CDR2 YYNGEE. The CDR3 length is 17 residues. With 0 bases removed from V and 0 bases from J, the gap between germline ends came to 14 bases. CDR3 sequence (DNA): TGTGCCAGCAGCGTAGAAGGACAGGGACTAAGCACAGATACGCAGTATTTT. Translating it yields CASSVEGQGLSTDTQYF.

The CDR3 DNA sequence: TGTGCCAGCAGCACGGGACTAGTAAGCTACGAGCAGTACTTC. Translating gives CASSTGLVSYEQYF. J is TRBJ2-7 and V is TRBV11-2; 8 bases match TRBD2. J lost 3 bases, V lost 5 bases, and 6 bases had no gene match. Germline-derived CDR1 and CDR2 are SGHAT and FQNNGV. CDR3 size: 14 residues. The variable domain in full, with the rest retrieved from reference TRBV11-2 and TRBJ2-7, is EAGVAQSPRYKIIEKRQSVAFWCNPISGHATLYWYQQILGQGPKLLIQFQNNGVVDDSQLPKDRFSAERLKGVDSTLKIQPAKLEDSAVYLCASSTGLVSYEQYFGPGTRLTVT.